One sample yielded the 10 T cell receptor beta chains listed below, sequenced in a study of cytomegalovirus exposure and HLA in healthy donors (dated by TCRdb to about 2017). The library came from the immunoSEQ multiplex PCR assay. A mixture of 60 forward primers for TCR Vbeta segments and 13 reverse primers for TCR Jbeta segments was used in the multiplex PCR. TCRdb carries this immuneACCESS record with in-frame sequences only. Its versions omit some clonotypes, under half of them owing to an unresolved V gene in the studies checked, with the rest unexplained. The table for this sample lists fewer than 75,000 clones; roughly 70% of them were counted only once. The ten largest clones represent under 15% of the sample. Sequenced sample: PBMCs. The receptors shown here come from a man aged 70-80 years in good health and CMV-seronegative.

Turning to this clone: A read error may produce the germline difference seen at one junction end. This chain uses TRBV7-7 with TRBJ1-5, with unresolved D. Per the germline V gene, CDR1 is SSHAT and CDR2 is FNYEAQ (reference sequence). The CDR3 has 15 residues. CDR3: CASSFSTHSNQPQHF. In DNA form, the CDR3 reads TGTGCTAGCAGCTTTAGCACCCATAGCAATCAGCCCCAGCATTTT.

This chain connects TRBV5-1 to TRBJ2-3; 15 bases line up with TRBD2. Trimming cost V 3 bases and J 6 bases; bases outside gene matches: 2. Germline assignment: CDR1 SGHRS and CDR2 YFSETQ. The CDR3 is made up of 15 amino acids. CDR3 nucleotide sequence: TGCGCCAGCAGCTCGGGACTAGCGGGAGGTGATACGCAGTATTTT. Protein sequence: CASSSGLAGGDTQYF.

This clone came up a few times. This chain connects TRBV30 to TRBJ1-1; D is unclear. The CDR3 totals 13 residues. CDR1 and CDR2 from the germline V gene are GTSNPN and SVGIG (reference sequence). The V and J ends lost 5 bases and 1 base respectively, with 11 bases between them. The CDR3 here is CAWDGTTNTEAFF. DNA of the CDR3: TGTGCCTGGGATGGCACCACGAACACTGAAGCTTTCTTT.

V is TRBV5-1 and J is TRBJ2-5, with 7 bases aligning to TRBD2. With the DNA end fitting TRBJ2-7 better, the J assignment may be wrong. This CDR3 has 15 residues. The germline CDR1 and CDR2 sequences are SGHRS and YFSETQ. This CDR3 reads CASSLLGGEEYEQYF. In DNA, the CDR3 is TGCGCCAGCAGCTTGTTGGGGGGGGAAGAATACGAGCAGTACTTC.

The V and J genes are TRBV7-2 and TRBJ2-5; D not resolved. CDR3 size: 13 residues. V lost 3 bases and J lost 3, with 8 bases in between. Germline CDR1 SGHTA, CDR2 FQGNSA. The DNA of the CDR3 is TGTGCCAGCAGCTTCGGCGGAGAAGAGACCCAGTACTTC. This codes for CASSFGGEETQYF.

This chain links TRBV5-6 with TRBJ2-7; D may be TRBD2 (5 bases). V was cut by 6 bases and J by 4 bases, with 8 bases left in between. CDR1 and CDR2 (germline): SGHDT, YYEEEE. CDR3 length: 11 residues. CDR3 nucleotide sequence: TGTGCCAGCACTGGAGGTTACGAGCAGTACTTC. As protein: CASTGGYEQYF. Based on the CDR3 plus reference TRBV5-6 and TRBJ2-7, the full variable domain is DAGVTQSPTHLIKTRGQQVTLRCSPKSGHDTVSWYQQALGQGPQFIFQYYEEEERQRGNFPDRFSGHQFPNYSSELNVNALLLGDSALYLCASTGGYEQYFGPGTRLTVT.

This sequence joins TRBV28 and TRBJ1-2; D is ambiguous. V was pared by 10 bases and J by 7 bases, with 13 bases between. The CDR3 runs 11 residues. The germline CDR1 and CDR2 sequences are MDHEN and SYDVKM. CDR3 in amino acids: CATRFSTGYTF. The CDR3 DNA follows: TGTGCCACCCGGTTCTCTACTGGCTACACCTTC.

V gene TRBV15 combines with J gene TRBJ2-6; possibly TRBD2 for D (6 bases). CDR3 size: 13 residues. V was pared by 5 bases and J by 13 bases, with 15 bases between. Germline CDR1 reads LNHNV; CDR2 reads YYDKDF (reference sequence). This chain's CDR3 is CATSGGVLGVLTF. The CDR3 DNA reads TGTGCCACCAGCGGAGGGGTCCTCGGGGTCCTGACTTTC. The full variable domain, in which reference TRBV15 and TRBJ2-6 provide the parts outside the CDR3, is DAMVIQNPRYQVTQFGKPVTLSCSQTLNHNVMYWYQQKSSQAPKLLFHYYDKDFNNEADTPDNFQSRRPNTSFCFLDIRSPGLGDTAMYLCATSGGVLGVLTFGAGSRLTVL.

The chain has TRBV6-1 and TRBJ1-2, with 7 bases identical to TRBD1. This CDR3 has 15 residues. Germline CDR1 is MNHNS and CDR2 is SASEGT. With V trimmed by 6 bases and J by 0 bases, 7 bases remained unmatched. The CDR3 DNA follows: TGTGCCAGCAGACCCGGGACAGCAACTAACTATGGCTACACCTTC. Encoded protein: CASRPGTATNYGYTF.

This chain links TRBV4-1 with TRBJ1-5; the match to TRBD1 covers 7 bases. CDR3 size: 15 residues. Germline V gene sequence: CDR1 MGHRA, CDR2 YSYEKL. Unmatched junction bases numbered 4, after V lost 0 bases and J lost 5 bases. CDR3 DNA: TGCGCCAGCAGCCAAGATTACAGGGGTTATCAGCCCCAGCATTTT. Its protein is CASSQDYRGYQPQHF.